What follows describes a single T cell receptor (beta chain). Its antigen is unidentified. Trimming took 2 bases from V and 5 from J, leaving 15 bases between them. The CDR3 is made up of 15 amino acids. The germline CDR1 and CDR2 sequences are LGHNA and YNFKEQ. The sample comes from a study of EBV T-cell therapy then PD-1 blockade in nasopharyngeal carcinoma. The data were produced by immunoSEQ multiplex PCR, yet TCRdb's version contains in-frame clones alone and is incomplete. The sample has approximately 15,000 clones, approximately 80% seen once. Specified treatment: AdE1-LMPpoly-expanded autologous EBV-specific T-cell therapy followed by anti-PD-1 nivolumab.

The source is a man aged 40-50 years with nasopharyngeal carcinoma. Specimen: CD8+ T cells from blood, collected at day 105 from a patient whose treatment included autologous EBV-specific T cells and nivolumab. V usage is TRBV4-2 and J usage is TRBJ1-1; maybe TRBD1 (5 bases). The CDR3 region is CASSQRMVPGTEAFF. The CDR3, as DNA: TGTGCCAGCAGCCAACGAATGGTACCAGGGACTGAAGCTTTCTTT.